These 17 T cell receptor beta chains were all obtained from the same sample, sequenced in a study of CD8 T cells in ankylosing spondylitis. TCRdb independently ran MiXCR on the 5' RACE reads; one entry per CDR3 protein. The sample has 250,000 to 300,000 distinct CDR3 sequences, around 19% seen once; the top ten hold roughly 7.3%. Material: blood, either unsorted or a sorted T cell fraction (not recorded which). The receptors here all came from a male donor with ankylosing spondylitis or in good health (not recorded which).

The chain employs TRBV29-1 and TRBJ2-7; either TRBD1 or TRBD2 may fit D (5 bases each). Germline loops: CDR1 SQVTM, CDR2 ANQGSEA. The CDR3 totals 15 residues. The V end was cut by 7 bases, the J end by 3 bases, with 22 bases between. The DNA for the CDR3 is TGCAGCGCTTCGTGGACCCCGGGACCCGTCTACGAGCAGTACGTC. This encodes CSASWTPGPVYEQYV.

The table lists this clonotype with a few counts. The chain employs TRBV14 and TRBJ2-3; TRBD1 is a possible D gene (6 bases). This CDR3 region has 17 residues. Deletions cut 4 bases from V and 4 bases from J, with 21 bases between. Germline CDR1 reads SGHDN; CDR2 reads FVKESK. DNA for the CDR3: TGTGCCAGCAGCCGACAGGCCAGAACAAGGGACGCAGATACGCAGTATTTT. It yields the protein CASSRQARTRDADTQYF. Combining the CDR3 with reference TRBV14 and TRBJ2-3 gives the whole variable domain EAGVTQFPSHSVIEKGQTVTLRCDPISGHDNLYWYRRVMGKEIKFLLHFVKESKQDESGMPNNRFLAERTGGTYSTLKVQPAELEDSGVYFCASSRQARTRDADTQYFGPGTRLTVL.

The V and J genes are TRBV25-1 and TRBJ1-5, with D possibly TRBD1 on 5 matching bases. V lost 3 bases to trimming and J lost 4 bases, with 7 bases between them. The V gene's germline CDR1 is MGHDK and CDR2 SYGVNS. This CDR3 has 13 residues. As DNA, the CDR3 is TGTGCCAGCAGTGAGGCAGGGAATCAGCCCCAGCATTTT. This codes for CASSEAGNQPQHF.

This clonotype was detected a few times. The rearrangement uses TRBV27 and TRBJ2-7; 8 bases match TRBD2. The CDR3 has 14 amino acids. With 5 bases clipped from V and 5 bases from J, the junction kept 8 bases outside the gene matches. CDR1 and CDR2 (germline): MNHEY, SMNVEV (reference sequence). The CDR3 is CASSVIAGSHEQYV. Written as DNA, the CDR3 is TGTGCCAGCAGTGTGATAGCGGGGTCCCACGAGCAGTACGTC.

This clonotype was counted between two and nine times. V usage is TRBV4-1 and J usage is TRBJ1-2; tentatively, D is TRBD1 (6 bases). The CDR3 length is 18 residues. Trimming stripped 0 bases from V and 0 bases from J, with 17 bases between. Germline values: CDR1 MGHRA, CDR2 YSYEKL. CDR3 in amino acids: CASSQDGAGATTNYGYTF. CDR3 nucleotide sequence: TGCGCCAGCAGCCAAGATGGGGCAGGGGCGACCACTAACTATGGCTACACCTTC.

This chain joins TRBV6-1 and TRBJ1-5; D gene uncertain. V gave up 7 bases and J gave up 7 bases, with 11 bases separating them. Germline V CDR1 and CDR2: MNHNS, SASEGT. The length of the CDR3 is 12 residues. The chain's CDR3 is CASIGWEQPQHF. CDR3 nucleotide sequence: TGTGCCAGCATAGGATGGGAGCAGCCCCAGCATTTT.

This clonotype has only a few counts. The CDR3: CASSTGTGSYEQYV. Written as DNA, the CDR3 is TGCGCCAGCTCCACCGGGACAGGCTCCTACGAGCAGTACGTC. The J gene is TRBJ2-7, the V gene TRBV5-1, with TRBD1 identical over 8 bases. J lost 0 bases, V lost 7 bases, and 6 bases had no gene match. This CDR3 is 14 amino acids long. The germline V gene encodes CDR1 SGHRS and CDR2 YFSETQ.

The genes are TRBV12-3 or TRBV12-4 and TRBJ2-2; 7 nucleotides align to TRBD2. Trimming removed 6 bases from V and 0 bases from J; junction bases left unmatched: 4. The CDR3 runs 15 residues. CDR3 DNA: TGTGCCAGCAGAATAGGGACTACGAACACCGGGGAGCTGTTTTTT. This encodes CASRIGTTNTGELFF.

This clonotype was seen a single time. The gene calls are TRBV3-1 and TRBJ2-1; the D call may be TRBD1 or TRBD2 (7 bases each). This CDR3 comprises 16 residues. Germline CDR1 LGHDT, CDR2 YNNKEL (reference sequence). Trimming took 0 bases from V and 8 from J, leaving 17 bases between them. As DNA, the CDR3 is TGTGCCAGCAGCCAAGAAGGGTCAGGGGGGGGGGATGAGCAGTTCTTC. The encoded protein is CASSQEGSGGGDEQFF.

This clonotype was observed many times. The chain recombines TRBV12-3 or TRBV12-4 with TRBJ1-1; no definite D call. CDR3 size: 11 residues. Trimming took 6 bases from V and 2 from J, leaving 4 bases between them. The CDR3 region has the DNA TGTGCCAGCAGCCCCAACACTGAAGCTTTCTTT. It yields the protein CASSPNTEAFF.

V gene TRBV20-1 combines with J gene TRBJ2-7; TRBD1 matches 10 bases. CDR3 length: 16 amino acids. Germline loops: CDR1 DFQATT, CDR2 SNEGSKA (reference sequence). V gave up 2 bases and J gave up 2 bases; unmatched junction bases: 9. The CDR3 DNA follows: TGCAGTGCTAGATCGGGACAGGGGTTCGGGACCTACGAGCAGTACGTC. Residues: CSARSGQGFGTYEQYV.

The CDR3 protein is CASSDAGTKETQYF. CDR3 bases: TGTGCCAGCAGTGACGCCGGGACAAAAGAGACCCAGTACTTC. This chain uses TRBV6-1 with TRBJ2-5, with D perhaps TRBD1 (6 bases). Germline V gives CDR1 MNHNS, CDR2 SASEGT. The V and J ends lost 3 bases and 3 bases respectively, with 11 bases between them. The CDR3 is 14 amino acids.

This clonotype was counted between two and nine times. DNA for the CDR3: TGTGCCATCAGTGAGTCTTCCGGGGGCGAAAAACTGTTTTTT. Amino acids: CAISESSGGEKLFF. V usage is TRBV10-3 and J usage is TRBJ1-4; D might be TRBD1 (6 bases). Germline CDR1 ENHRY, CDR2 SYGVKD. Trimming took off 0 bases at V and 8 bases at J, with 10 bases between the two ends. The CDR3 runs 14 residues.

This clonotype was seen only a few times. V gene TRBV20-1 combines with J gene TRBJ2-2; 11 positions match TRBD2. The CDR3 is 19 residues long. Germline assignment: CDR1 DFQATT and CDR2 SNEGSKA (reference sequence). V was pared by 3 bases and J by 4 bases, with 16 bases of the junction left unmatched. CDR3 sequence (DNA): TGCAGTGCTAGCGCTCCCGGGACTAGCGGAGTGACGGTCACCGGGGAGCTGTTTTTT. It translates to CSASAPGTSGVTVTGELFF.

This clonotype was observed a handful of times. J is TRBJ2-2 and V is TRBV19; 9 bases align to TRBD1. The length of the CDR3 is 15 residues. Trimming took 2 bases from V and 5 from J; bases not matched to a gene: 3. Germline loops: CDR1 LNHDA, CDR2 SQIVND (reference sequence). CDR3 region: CASSIQDRGTGELFF. The CDR3 DNA is TGTGCCAGTAGTATACAAGACAGGGGGACCGGGGAGCTGTTTTTT.

The gene calls are TRBV20-1 and TRBJ2-2; D is perhaps TRBD2 (5 bases). CDR3 length equals 16 residues. V was trimmed by 3 bases and J by 0 bases, leaving 14 bases between them. Germline assignment: CDR1 DFQATT and CDR2 SNEGSKA (reference sequence). As DNA, the CDR3 is TGCAGTGCTAGCTCCGGAAGGACTGCGAACACCGGGGAGCTGTTTTTT. Residues: CSASSGRTANTGELFF.

This clonotype was recorded a few times. The rearrangement uses TRBV20-1 and TRBJ2-4; 10 nucleotides agree with TRBD2. V dropped 0 bases and J dropped 3; count of bases not matched to a gene: 8. CDR1 and CDR2 (germline): DFQATT, SNEGSKA (reference sequence). This CDR3 spans 17 amino acids. The CDR3 protein is CSARDLPSGSVKNIQYF. For the CDR3, the DNA is TGCAGTGCTAGAGATCTGCCTAGCGGGAGTGTCAAAAACATTCAGTACTTC.